This TCR beta chain stems from a study of Graves' ophthalmopathy and Graves' hyperthyroidism. Study-level background: Peripheral blood was gathered at the point of initial diagnosis, before any treatment started.

The sequenced template was RNA, covering the TCR beta CDR3 region. The first-round RT-PCR employed HTBI primers together with the Qiagen OneStep RT-PCR kit. A multiplex PCR was then performed as the second round. TCRdb processed the multiplex PCR reads anew with MiXCR; each CDR3 protein has one entry. Among about 660,000 distinct CDR3 sequences listed, over 40% were seen once. In germline, CDR1 is SEHNR, CDR2 FQNEAQ (reference sequence). The CDR3 has 13 residues. For this clonotype: The junction does not match germline at one end; this may be a read error.

In donors with ophthalmopathy, activity was moderate-to-severe, with CAS ≥3, NOSPECS ≥4 and duration under 3 months. Diagnosis relied on clinical symptoms, serum thyroxine, TRAb, thyroid ultrasound and orbital computed tomography. Source material: peripheral blood. This TCR was recovered from an adult man with Graves' ophthalmopathy. J is TRBJ1-6 and V is TRBV7-9; D call uncertain. The CDR3, as DNA: TGTGCCAGCAGCTTAGCTGGAAATTCACCCCCCCACTTT. Protein: CASSLAGNSPPHF.